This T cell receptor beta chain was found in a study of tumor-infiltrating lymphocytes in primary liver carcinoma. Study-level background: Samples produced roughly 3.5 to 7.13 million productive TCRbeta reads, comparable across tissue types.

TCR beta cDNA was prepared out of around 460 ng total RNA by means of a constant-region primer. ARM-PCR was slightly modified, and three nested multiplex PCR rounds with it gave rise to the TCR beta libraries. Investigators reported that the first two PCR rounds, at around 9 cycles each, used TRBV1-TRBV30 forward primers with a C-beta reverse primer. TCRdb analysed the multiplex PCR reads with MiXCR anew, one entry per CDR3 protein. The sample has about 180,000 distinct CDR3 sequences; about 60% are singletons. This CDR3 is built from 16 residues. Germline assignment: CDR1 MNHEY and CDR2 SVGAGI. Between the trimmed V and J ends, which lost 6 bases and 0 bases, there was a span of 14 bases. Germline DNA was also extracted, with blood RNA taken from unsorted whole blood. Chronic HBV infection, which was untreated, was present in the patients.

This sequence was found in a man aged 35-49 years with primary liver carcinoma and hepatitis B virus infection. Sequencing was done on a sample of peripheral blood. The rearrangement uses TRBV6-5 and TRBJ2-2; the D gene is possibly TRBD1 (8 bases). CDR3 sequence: CASRPTGGANTGELFF. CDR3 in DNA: TGTGCCAGCAGACCCACAGGGGGGGCGAACACCGGGGAGCTGTTTTTT.